This paragraph reports one T cell receptor (beta chain). This clonotype was seen many times. Which antigen it targets is not known. No much larger clone exists at a distance of one base, and base qualities are not known. Taken from cysteine to phenylalanine, the CDR3 has 14 residues. Of all the DNA, just the CDR3 is kept, 42 bases in frame from base 1. V drops 0 bases and J drops 3 bases, leaving 9 bases in between. Per the germline V gene, SGHTA is the CDR1 and FQGNSA is the CDR2. The data were obtained in a study of early T cells in non-severe SARS-CoV-2 infection (dated by TCRdb to about 2021). About the investigation overall: Bulk RNA from unsorted whole blood was used for TCR sequencing, so alpha and beta chains could not be paired. Broader findings and caveats from the paper: Matching against VDJdb was skewed toward anti-spike CD8 responses, likely underestimated virus-specific expansions, and missed private and CD4 specificities.

Libraries came from 5' RACE. The listed sequencing device is NextSeq 500. Unique molecular identifiers were attached to individual cDNA molecules in the TCR library protocol so that sequencing error and PCR bias could be corrected. Both TCR alpha and beta chains were sequenced, and tight co-correlation was observed between alpha and beta sequence abundances in each sample. Per the source publication's procedure: V gene, J gene and CDR3 annotation of TCR sequences was performed with Decombinator V4. Expanded TCRs were defined as changing significantly between any two time points under a Poisson model with p below 0.0001. TCR abundances were normalised to the total number of TCRs sequenced per sample and were expressed as counts per million. TRAV1-2 paired with TRAJ12, TRAJ20 or TRAJ33 defined MAIT TCRs, while TRAV10 paired with TRAJ18 defined iNKT TCRs. VDJdb, accessed on 1 November 2021, was searched for TCRs annotated for CMV, EBV and SARS-CoV-2, and TCRs annotated for more than one antigen were excluded. TCRdb reanalyzed the raw reads on its own, using fastp at Q25 for trimming and MiXCR for clone calling, and kept in-frame beta chains. Under each unique CDR3 protein, matching rows form one entry showing the most common genes and DNA. For this entry, the V and J calls and clone size follow TCRdb and not the study's own pipeline. The sample has some 57,000 distinct CDR3 sequences on record, around 5.6% of them singletons. The ten largest clones add up to about 6.8% of the sample.

A case-control design nested within a healthcare worker cohort in London, UK, was used, with weekly nasopharyngeal swab PCR tests and blood sampling performed. Healthcare workers were enrolled in the week of the UK lockdown, from 23 to 31 March 2020, and were followed every week for up to roughly 15 weeks. The sequence joins TRBV7-2 to TRBJ2-7; possibly the D gene is TRBD2, per 5 matching bases. The TCR originated in an adult who was a healthcare worker with PCR-confirmed SARS-CoV-2 infection or an uninfected control (not recorded which). The specimen sequenced was whole blood. The sequenced DNA is TGTGCCAGCAGCTTAGCAGTACTAGTCTACGAGCAGTACTTC. It translates to CASSLAVLVYEQYF.